A single sample is the source of the 22 T cell receptor beta chains below, sequenced in a study of tumor-infiltrating lymphocytes in primary liver carcinoma. A primer matching the constant region was used to make TCR beta cDNA from around 460 ng of total RNA. Three nested multiplex PCR rounds, a slightly modified ARM-PCR, produced the libraries for TCR beta. The study ran its first two PCR rounds for around 9 cycles each, using TRBV1-TRBV30 forward primers and a C-beta reverse primer. Each CDR3 protein is one row after TCRdb ran MiXCR on the multiplex PCR reads. The table has roughly 120,000 distinct CDR3 sequences, around 60% seen once. Co-extraction of RNA and DNA was performed on about 19-31 mg of unsorted bulk tissue. The specimen was liver tumor tissue from sampling region 3. Subset given: tumor region T3, left-lateral pole. The receptors were gathered from an older woman with primary liver carcinoma and hepatitis B virus infection.

V gene TRBV5-1 combines with J gene TRBJ2-1; 9 bases align to TRBD2. Germline CDR1 and CDR2: SGHRS and YFSETQ. CDR3 length: 16 residues. J lost 4 bases, V lost 7 bases, and 12 bases had no gene match. The CDR3 bases are TGCGCCAGCGCCTTGGATCCTAGCGGGACTTACAATGAGCAGTTCTTC. Amino acids: CASALDPSGTYNEQFF.

Details on this clonotype: A much bigger clone sits one base away, suggesting this may be a read error. V usage is TRBV7-9 and J usage is TRBJ2-1; D is perhaps TRBD2 (5 bases). CDR3 size: 15 residues. The V and J ends lost 1 base and 2 bases respectively, with 9 bases between them. Germline V CDR1 and CDR2: SEHNR, FQNEAQ (reference sequence). CDR3 loop: CASSLGGSPYNEQFF. DNA for the CDR3: TGTGCCAGCAGCTTAGGTGGGAGTCCCTACAATGAGCAGTTCTTC.

As to this clonotype: A much more abundant neighbour one base away suggests this may be a read error. The chain combines TRBV7-8 with TRBJ2-5; weak D call: TRBD2 (6 bases). V lost 4 bases to trimming and J lost 2 bases, with 20 bases between them. The CDR3 covers 17 residues. CDR1 is SGHVS, CDR2 FQNEAQ, per germline. Here the CDR3 DNA reads TGTGCCAGCAGCTCCAGAATCGGAGGGCAAGGGCAAGAGACCCAGTACTTC. It specifies CASSSRIGGQGQETQYF.

This chain uses TRBV11-2 with TRBJ2-3; 8 nucleotides line up with TRBD1. Germline V lookup: CDR1 SGHAT, CDR2 FQNNGV. V lost 4 bases, J lost 5 bases, and 11 bases stayed unmatched. This CDR3 is built from 16 residues. The CDR3 spells CASSSARLQGGDTQYF. CDR3 sequence (DNA): TGTGCCAGCAGCTCAGCTCGGTTACAGGGGGGAGATACGCAGTATTTT.

With regard to this clonotype: A much larger clone differs by one base, so this may be a read error. This sequence joins TRBV28 and TRBJ2-5; D remains unclear. The CDR3 consists of 14 residues. V shed 7 bases and J shed 2 bases, with 14 bases lying between them. Germline CDR1 and CDR2: MDHEN and SYDVKM. DNA of the CDR3: TGTGCCAGCACCGAAGACGGGCGACAAGAGACCCAGTACTTC. The encoded protein is CASTEDGRQETQYF.

The chain carries TRBV7-9 and TRBJ1-5; D perhaps matches TRBD1 (6 bases). The J call is in doubt because the DNA end fits TRBJ2-3 better. This CDR3 comprises 13 residues. CDR1 and CDR2 from the germline V gene are SEHNR and FQNEAQ (reference sequence). The CDR3 nucleotides are TGTGCCAGCAGCTTGGGACAAAATCAGCCCCAGTATTTT. Translating gives CASSLGQNQPQYF.

Points on this clonotype: Without the conserved terminal phenylalanine or tryptophan, this CDR3 likely stems from a read error. The chain recombines TRBV29-1 with TRBJ1-1; 10 bases match TRBD1. The V gene end was trimmed by 6 bases and the J gene end by 5 bases; junction bases not matched to a gene: 9. CDR1 is SQVTM, CDR2 ANQGSEA, per germline. The CDR3 runs 14 residues. The CDR3 spells CSVTDRGRGTEAFS. The DNA for the CDR3 is TGCAGCGTGACCGACAGGGGGCGAGGGACTGAAGCTTTCTCT.

As to this clonotype: A much larger clone differs from this one at a single base, so this may be a read error. The V gene is TRBV5-4, the J gene TRBJ1-2; 7 bases match TRBD1. Germline V CDR1 and CDR2: SGHNT, YYREEE (reference sequence). The CDR3 has 13 residues. CDR3 region: CACSHGQVSGYTF. CDR3 sequence (DNA): TGTGCCTGCAGCCACGGACAGGTCTCTGGCTACACCTTC.

This clonotype occurred once. The missing conserved phenylalanine or tryptophan at the end of this CDR3 makes a read error likely. The DNA is left out, because the CDR3 cannot be placed on it with certainty; the CDR3 is given as TCRdb lists it. The CDR3: CATRGGLCTGELFL. The V call is TRBV21-1, the J call TRBJ2-2; the DNA was not used to check the table's D call, TRBD1. TRBV21-1 is a pseudogene segment. The CDR3 length is 14 residues, termini included.

This clonotype turned up a few times. A much larger clone sits a single nucleotide away, making a read error possible. The CDR3 DNA reads TGTGCCAGCAGTGTGAGGGACAGGGGTGGCAATGGGCAGTTCTTC. Protein: CASSVRDRGGNGQFF. V usage is TRBV6-1 and J usage is TRBJ2-1; 10 bases line up with TRBD1. Germline V lookup: CDR1 MNHNS, CDR2 SASEGT. This CDR3 has 15 residues.

This clonotype was counted ten times or more. The J gene is TRBJ2-2, the V gene TRBV6-6, with 7 bases matching TRBD1. There are 16 residues in the CDR3. Losses at the gene ends were 0 bases for V and 5 bases for J; bases not matched to a gene: 6. CDR1 is MNHNY, CDR2 SVGAGI, per germline (reference sequence). DNA for the CDR3: TGTGCCAGCAGTTACTCTAAGACAGGGCCGACCGGGGAGCTGTTTTTT. Amino acids: CASSYSKTGPTGELFF.

About this clonotype: Without the conserved terminal phenylalanine or tryptophan, this CDR3 likely stems from a read error. This chain links TRBV11-2 with TRBJ2-7; 7 bases align to TRBD2. This CDR3 has 13 residues. V trimming: 2 bases; J trimming: 9 bases; junction bases outside the gene matches: 7. From germline, CDR1 is SGHAT and CDR2 FQNNGV. The CDR3 sequence: CASSLTSESGQYL. CDR3 bases: TGTGCCAGCAGCTTAACTAGCGAGAGCGGGCAGTACCTC.

Comments on this clonotype: A much larger clone lies one base from this, so it may be a read error. This chain joins TRBV30 and TRBJ2-2, with 7 bases that match TRBD2. Unmatched junction bases numbered 4, after V lost 2 bases and J lost 4 bases. Germline V gene lookup returns CDR1 GTSNPN and CDR2 SVGIG (reference sequence). The length of the CDR3 is 14 residues. Written as DNA, the CDR3 is TGTGCCTGGAGTAGCGGGGTTGGCACCGGGGAGCTGTTTTTT. It is translated as CAWSSGVGTGELFF.

As for this clonotype: The CDR3 carries no conserved terminal phenylalanine or tryptophan, so it likely arises from a read error. The rearrangement joins TRBV11-2 to TRBJ2-5; perhaps D is TRBD1 or TRBD2 (5 bases each). V lost 1 base, J lost 3 bases, and 9 bases lay in between. Germline CDR1 and CDR2: SGHAT and FQNNGV. The CDR3 covers 14 residues. The CDR3 reads CASSLGGKKETQYS. CDR3 nucleotides: TGTGCCAGCAGCTTAGGGGGGAAAAAAGAGACCCAGTACTCC.

The sample holds many counts of this clonotype. The chain has TRBV6-6 and TRBJ2-6; no reliable D call. The V end lost 0 bases, the J end lost 0 bases, and 6 bases lay between the germline ends. This CDR3 region has 16 residues. Germline V CDR1 and CDR2: MNHNY, SVGAGI (reference sequence). The CDR3 region is CASSYSEASGANVLTF. DNA for the CDR3: TGTGCCAGCAGTTACTCCGAGGCCTCTGGGGCCAACGTCCTGACTTTC.

Details on this clonotype: Germline is not matched at one junction end, which may reflect a read error. The gene calls are TRBV7-9 and TRBJ2-3; D tentatively reads TRBD1 or TRBD2 (6 bases each). Germline V gives CDR1 SEHNR, CDR2 FQNEAQ (reference sequence). There are 14 residues in the CDR3. The CDR3 region is CARSLDGGADTQYF. CDR3 DNA sequence: TGTGCCAGGAGCTTAGACGGGGGCGCAGATACGCAGTATTTT.

This clonotype was recorded at least ten times. This chain uses TRBV11-2 with TRBJ2-1; TRBD1 agrees at 9 bases. Germline trimming cut 5 bases from V and 8 bases from J; bases unmatched to any gene: 7. The length of the CDR3 is 14 residues. CDR1 SGHAT and CDR2 FQNNGV come from the germline V gene. The CDR3 nucleotides are TGTGCCAGCAGCCGACGGACAGGGGTCGATGAGCAGTTCTTC. It is translated as CASSRRTGVDEQFF.

The V call is TRBV11-2, the J call TRBJ2-3, with D unresolved. The germline V gene has CDR1 SGHAT and CDR2 FQNNGV. This CDR3 contains 13 residues. This chain's CDR3 is CVIGLDRGDTQYF. The CDR3 nucleotides are TGTGTCATCGGCTTAGATCGAGGAGATACGCAGTATTTT.

The CDR3 nucleotides are TGTGCCAGCAGTTCACTCAACAGGGGAACCCTCTCCGAGCAGTACTTC. Translating gives CASSSLNRGTLSEQYF. The rearrangement joins TRBV27 to TRBJ2-7, with 7 bases aligning to TRBD1. The V gene end was trimmed by 4 bases and the J gene end by 6 bases; junction bases not matched to a gene: 15. The CDR3 covers 16 residues. Germline loops: CDR1 MNHEY, CDR2 SMNVEV (reference sequence).

This clonotype was seen a single time. This could be a read error, since a much larger clone is one nucleotide away. The V and J genes are TRBV6-1 and TRBJ2-5; 9 nucleotides line up with TRBD2. Germline V gene data show CDR1 as MNHNS and CDR2 as SASEGT. This CDR3 is built from 16 residues. Trimming cost V 6 bases and J 4 bases; bases outside gene matches: 12. CDR3 coding DNA: TGTGCCAGCAGACCTGTGGTAGCGGGAGTGGTAGAGACCCAGTACTTC. Amino acid sequence: CASRPVVAGVVETQYF.

On this clonotype itself: Since a much larger clone is just one base distant, this may be a read error. The chain combines TRBV5-1 with TRBJ2-1; no definite D call. CDR1 and CDR2 from the germline V gene are SGHRS and YFSETQ. The CDR3 spans 13 residues. Deletions cut 2 bases from V and 5 bases from J, with 8 bases between. CDR3 bases: TGCGCCAGCAGCTTTGTGGCGGACAATGAGCAGTTCTTC. Amino acid sequence: CASSFVADNEQFF.

There are many counts of this clonotype. J is TRBJ2-1 and V is TRBV6-6, with 9 bases lining up with TRBD2. The germline V gene encodes CDR1 MNHNY and CDR2 SVGAGI (reference sequence). The CDR3 extends over 15 amino acids. The V gene end was trimmed by 4 bases and the J gene end by 3 bases; junction bases not matched to a gene: 4. The CDR3 here is CASSSGTSHYNEQFF. In DNA form, the CDR3 reads TGTGCCAGCAGTTCCGGGACTAGCCACTACAATGAGCAGTTCTTC.